Listed below are T cell receptor beta chains from one sample, sequenced in a study of blood T cell repertoires in COVID-19. Generated by immunoSEQ multiplex PCR, the TCRdb table keeps only in-frame clones and is missing some. The data show about 210,000 clones, around four fifths seen once. Sample: peripheral blood. These TCRs come from a man aged 50-60 years with active or convalescent COVID-19. Both conserved end residues are part of each CDR3. D genes are given only for firm matches. The size of a clone is reported for some rows only, either as once, few or many, or as a class for expanded clones.

j_call: TRBJ2-7
v_call: TRBV30
clone_size: .
d_call: .
cdr3_aa: CAWSSQRLSYEQYF
cdr3_nt: TGTGCCTGGAGCTCGCAGAGACTTTCCTACGAGCAGTACTTC

j_call: TRBJ1-5
v_call: TRBV7-8
clone_size: .
d_call: .
cdr3_aa: CASSRDSKNQPQHF
cdr3_nt: TGTGCCAGCAGCCGAGATTCAAAAAATCAGCCCCAGCATTTT

j_call: TRBJ2-7
v_call: TRBV29-1
clone_size: .
d_call: .
cdr3_aa: CSVVNRSPGEQYF
cdr3_nt: TGCAGCGTCGTAAACAGGTCCCCCGGCGAGCAGTACTTC

j_call: TRBJ1-2
v_call: TRBV6-5
clone_size: .
d_call: TRBD1
cdr3_aa: CASSRQGWNGYTF
cdr3_nt: TGTGCCAGCAGCCGACAGGGCTGGAATGGCTACACCTTC

j_call: TRBJ2-7
v_call: TRBV3-1/TRBV3-2
clone_size: .
d_call: TRBD2
cdr3_aa: CASSPYTAGEQYF
cdr3_nt: TGTGCCAGCAGCCCCTACACAGCGGGGGAGCAGTACTTC

j_call: TRBJ2-7
v_call: TRBV5-6
clone_size: .
d_call: TRBD1
cdr3_aa: CASSWGQELHEQYF
cdr3_nt: TGTGCCAGCAGCTGGGGACAGGAGTTACACGAGCAGTACTTC

j_call: TRBJ1-2
v_call: TRBV5-1
clone_size: .
d_call: .
cdr3_aa: CASNPDGTNYGYTF
cdr3_nt: TGCGCCAGCAACCCGGACGGGACTAACTATGGCTACACCTTC

j_call: TRBJ2-5
v_call: TRBV5-8
clone_size: .
d_call: TRBD2
cdr3_aa: CASSLGRGLRFQETQYF
cdr3_nt: TGTGCCAGCAGCTTGGGAAGGGGACTAAGGTTCCAAGAGACCCAGTACTTC

j_call: TRBJ1-1
v_call: TRBV25-1
clone_size: few
d_call: TRBD1
cdr3_aa: CASSTWTGKAFF
cdr3_nt: TGTGCCAGCAGTACATGGACAGGAAAAGCTTTCTTT

j_call: TRBJ2-5
v_call: TRBV24-1
clone_size: once
d_call: TRBD1
cdr3_aa: CATSAGQGLQETQYF
cdr3_nt: TGTGCCACCAGTGCAGGACAGGGACTGCAAGAGACCCAGTACTTC

j_call: TRBJ1-4
v_call: TRBV3-1/TRBV3-2
clone_size: .
d_call: .
cdr3_aa: CASSQAGRDEKLFF
cdr3_nt: TGTGCCAGCAGCCAAGCTGGGAGGGATGAAAAACTGTTTTTT

j_call: TRBJ1-2
v_call: TRBV28
clone_size: .
d_call: .
cdr3_aa: CASNNNYGYTF
cdr3_nt: TGTGCCAGCAATAATAACTATGGCTACACCTTC

j_call: TRBJ2-7
v_call: TRBV9
clone_size: few
d_call: TRBD1
cdr3_aa: CASSASGTAYEQYF
cdr3_nt: TGTGCCAGCAGCGCCTCCGGGACAGCGTACGAGCAGTACTTC

j_call: TRBJ1-2
v_call: TRBV7-9
clone_size: few
d_call: TRBD1
cdr3_aa: CASGLQGANYGYTF
cdr3_nt: TGTGCCAGCGGCCTACAGGGGGCTAACTATGGCTACACCTTC

j_call: TRBJ1-1
v_call: TRBV7-8
clone_size: .
d_call: .
cdr3_aa: CASSSGPGNTEAFF
cdr3_nt: TGTGCCAGCAGCTCCGGTCCAGGGAACACTGAAGCTTTCTTT

j_call: TRBJ2-3
v_call: TRBV10-1
clone_size: few
d_call: .
cdr3_aa: CASSESIGGDTQYF
cdr3_nt: TGCGCCAGCAGTGAGTCGATTGGGGGGGATACGCAGTATTTT

j_call: TRBJ2-5
v_call: TRBV19
clone_size: few
d_call: TRBD2
cdr3_aa: CASRASGGPPQETQYF
cdr3_nt: TGTGCCAGTAGGGCTAGCGGGGGCCCTCCCCAAGAGACCCAGTACTTC

j_call: TRBJ1-4
v_call: TRBV6-5
clone_size: .
d_call: .
cdr3_aa: CASSFDIATNEKLFF
cdr3_nt: TGTGCCAGCAGCTTCGATATAGCAACTAATGAAAAACTGTTTTTT

j_call: TRBJ1-6
v_call: TRBV19
clone_size: .
d_call: TRBD1
cdr3_aa: CASSPDRGSAPLHF
cdr3_nt: TGTGCCAGTAGTCCGGACAGGGGCTCGGCTCCCCTCCACTTT

j_call: TRBJ1-2
v_call: TRBV5-1
clone_size: .
d_call: TRBD1
cdr3_aa: CASRSEKTGQGGYYGYTF
cdr3_nt: TGCGCCAGCAGATCGGAAAAAACCGGACAGGGAGGGTACTATGGCTACACCTTC

j_call: TRBJ1-3
v_call: TRBV16
clone_size: .
d_call: .
cdr3_aa: CASSQGTGNTIYF
cdr3_nt: TGTGCCAGCAGCCAGGGCACGGGAAACACCATATATTTT

j_call: TRBJ2-7
v_call: TRBV6-5
clone_size: .
d_call: .
cdr3_aa: CASDRDTTYEQYF
cdr3_nt: TGTGCCAGCGACCGGGACACGACCTACGAGCAGTACTTC

j_call: TRBJ2-7
v_call: TRBV3-1/TRBV3-2
clone_size: .
d_call: TRBD1
cdr3_aa: CASSKRTGDGYEQYF
cdr3_nt: TGTGCCAGCAGCAAACGGACAGGGGATGGCTACGAGCAGTACTTC

j_call: TRBJ2-1
v_call: TRBV3-1/TRBV3-2
clone_size: .
d_call: TRBD2
cdr3_aa: CASSYRLAGSRANEQFF
cdr3_nt: TGTGCCAGCAGCTATCGACTAGCGGGATCGCGGGCCAATGAGCAGTTCTTC

j_call: TRBJ1-2
v_call: TRBV3-1/TRBV3-2
clone_size: once
d_call: TRBD1
cdr3_aa: CASSPGQLASIYGYTF
cdr3_nt: TGTGCCAGCAGCCCGGGACAGCTTGCATCAATCTATGGCTACACCTTC

j_call: TRBJ2-3
v_call: TRBV5-4
clone_size: .
d_call: TRBD1
cdr3_aa: CASRPRQGSGTDTQYF
cdr3_nt: TGTGCCAGCAGACCTAGACAGGGGTCGGGCACAGATACGCAGTATTTT

j_call: TRBJ2-5
v_call: TRBV24-1
clone_size: .
d_call: TRBD1
cdr3_aa: CATSDGGQGETQYF
cdr3_nt: TGTGCCACCAGTGATGGGGGACAGGGGGAGACCCAGTACTTC

j_call: TRBJ1-2
v_call: TRBV12-5
clone_size: .
d_call: .
cdr3_aa: CASGSGGPGYGYTF
cdr3_nt: TGTGCTAGTGGCTCCGGGGGACCGGGCTATGGCTACACCTTC

j_call: TRBJ2-5
v_call: TRBV5-1
clone_size: .
d_call: .
cdr3_aa: CASSLGQGQETQYF
cdr3_nt: TGCGCCAGCAGCTTGGGTCAGGGGCAAGAGACCCAGTACTTC

j_call: TRBJ2-3
v_call: TRBV6-5
clone_size: .
d_call: TRBD2
cdr3_aa: CASSYSLAGVTDTQYF
cdr3_nt: TGTGCCAGCAGTTACTCCCTAGCGGGAGTCACAGATACGCAGTATTTT

j_call: TRBJ2-1
v_call: TRBV5-1
clone_size: .
d_call: TRBD1
cdr3_aa: CASSVLAGTGSEQFF
cdr3_nt: TGCGCCAGCAGCGTGTTAGCCGGGACAGGATCTGAGCAGTTCTTC

j_call: TRBJ2-1
v_call: TRBV5-6
clone_size: .
d_call: TRBD2
cdr3_aa: CASSLYVSGGQVSYNEQFF
cdr3_nt: TGTGCCAGCAGCTTGTATGTTAGCGGGGGCCAGGTTTCCTACAATGAGCAGTTCTTC

j_call: TRBJ2-7
v_call: TRBV5-1
clone_size: .
d_call: TRBD2
cdr3_aa: CASSYGTSGIPFPLEQYF
cdr3_nt: TGCGCCAGCAGCTACGGGACTAGCGGGATTCCGTTTCCTTTGGAGCAGTACTTC

j_call: TRBJ2-5
v_call: TRBV9
clone_size: once
d_call: .
cdr3_aa: CASSVARGSQETQYF
cdr3_nt: TGTGCCAGCAGCGTAGCTAGGGGCAGCCAAGAGACCCAGTACTTC

j_call: TRBJ2-3
v_call: TRBV4-1
clone_size: once
d_call: TRBD2
cdr3_aa: CASSQDPSGGVGYTDTQYF
cdr3_nt: TGCGCCAGCAGCCAAGACCCTAGCGGGGGGGTGGGGTATACAGATACGCAGTATTTT

j_call: TRBJ2-1
v_call: TRBV11-2
clone_size: .
d_call: TRBD2
cdr3_aa: CASSRLSGGVPYNEQFF
cdr3_nt: TGTGCCAGCAGCCGCCTTAGCGGGGGGGTACCCTACAATGAGCAGTTCTTC

j_call: TRBJ1-1
v_call: TRBV7-3
clone_size: .
d_call: .
cdr3_aa: CASSRGADSEAFF
cdr3_nt: TGTGCCAGCAGCCGCGGGGCAGACTCTGAAGCTTTCTTT

j_call: TRBJ1-4
v_call: TRBV5-4
clone_size: .
d_call: TRBD1
cdr3_aa: CASSFKDRGSSFVNEKLFF
cdr3_nt: TGTGCCAGCAGCTTTAAGGACAGGGGGTCGAGTTTTGTTAATGAAAAACTGTTTTTT

j_call: TRBJ2-7
v_call: TRBV28
clone_size: .
d_call: TRBD1
cdr3_aa: CASSLLGQGSYEQYF
cdr3_nt: TGTGCCAGCAGTTTGTTGGGACAGGGGTCCTACGAGCAGTACTTC

j_call: TRBJ1-4
v_call: TRBV28
clone_size: .
d_call: .
cdr3_aa: CASSLVGGGEKLFF
cdr3_nt: TGTGCCAGCAGTTTAGTCGGGGGAGGTGAAAAACTGTTTTTT

j_call: TRBJ1-4
v_call: TRBV27
clone_size: .
d_call: .
cdr3_aa: CASSLWEREKLFF
cdr3_nt: TGTGCCAGCAGTTTATGGGAGCGCGAAAAACTGTTTTTT

j_call: TRBJ1-1
v_call: TRBV4-1
clone_size: once
d_call: TRBD1
cdr3_aa: CASSQWDSLNTEAFF
cdr3_nt: TGCGCCAGCAGCCAATGGGACAGCTTGAACACTGAAGCTTTCTTT

j_call: TRBJ2-7
v_call: TRBV10-2
clone_size: .
d_call: TRBD2
cdr3_aa: CASNLLAGVSYEQYF
cdr3_nt: TGCGCCAGCAACCTACTAGCGGGGGTTTCCTACGAGCAGTACTTC

j_call: TRBJ1-1
v_call: TRBV7-2
clone_size: .
d_call: .
cdr3_aa: CASSLNWRLATEAFF
cdr3_nt: TGTGCCAGCAGCTTAAACTGGAGGTTGGCGACTGAAGCTTTCTTT

j_call: TRBJ2-3
v_call: TRBV5-1
clone_size: .
d_call: .
cdr3_aa: CASSRDNTDTQYF
cdr3_nt: TGCGCCAGCAGCCGGGACAACACAGATACGCAGTATTTT

j_call: TRBJ2-5
v_call: TRBV3-1/TRBV3-2
clone_size: .
d_call: TRBD2
cdr3_aa: CASSQVGGSRSQYF
cdr3_nt: TGTGCCAGCAGCCAAGTGGGCGGGAGCCGGTCCCAGTACTTC